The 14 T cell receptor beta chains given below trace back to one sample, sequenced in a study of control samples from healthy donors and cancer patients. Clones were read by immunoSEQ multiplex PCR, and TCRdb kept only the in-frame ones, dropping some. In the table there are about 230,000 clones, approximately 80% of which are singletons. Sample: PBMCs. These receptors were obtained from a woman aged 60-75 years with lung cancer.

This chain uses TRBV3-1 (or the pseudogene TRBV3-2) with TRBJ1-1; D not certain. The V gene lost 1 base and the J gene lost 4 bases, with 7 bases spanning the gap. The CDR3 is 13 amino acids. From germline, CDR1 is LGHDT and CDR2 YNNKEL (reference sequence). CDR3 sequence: CASSQAISTEAFF. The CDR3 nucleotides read TGTGCCAGCAGCCAAGCGATCTCCACTGAAGCTTTCTTT.

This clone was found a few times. The CDR3 DNA is TGTGCCAGTAGTGACAGGTACCAAAAGAACACCGGGGAGCTGTTTTTT. It specifies CASSDRYQKNTGELFF. The chain has TRBV19 and TRBJ2-2; D may be TRBD1 (6 bases). This CDR3 spans 16 amino acids. From germline, CDR1 is LNHDA and CDR2 SQIVND (reference sequence). V was shortened by 5 bases and J by 1 base, with 14 bases between the two germline ends.

In DNA form, the CDR3 reads TGTGCCAGCAGCTTTCGGGGGCCAGCTGCCCAGCATTTT. Protein sequence: CASSFRGPAAQHF. The V gene is TRBV7-2, the J gene TRBJ1-5; possibly TRBD1 for D (6 bases). V shed 3 bases and J shed 11 bases, with 14 bases lying between them. CDR3 length: 13 amino acids. In germline, CDR1 is SGHTA, CDR2 FQGNSA.

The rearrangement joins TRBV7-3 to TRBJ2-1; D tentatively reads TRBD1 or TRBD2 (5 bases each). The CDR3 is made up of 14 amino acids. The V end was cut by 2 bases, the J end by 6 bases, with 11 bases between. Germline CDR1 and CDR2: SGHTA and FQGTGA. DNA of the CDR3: TGTGCCAGCAGCTTAGCCGGGACGTTCAATGAGCAGTTCTTC. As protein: CASSLAGTFNEQFF.

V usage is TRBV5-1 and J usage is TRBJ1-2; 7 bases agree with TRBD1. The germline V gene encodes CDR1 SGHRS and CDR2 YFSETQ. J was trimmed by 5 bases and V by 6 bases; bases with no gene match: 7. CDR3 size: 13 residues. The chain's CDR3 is CASTATGEYGYTF. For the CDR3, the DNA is TGCGCCAGCACGGCTACAGGGGAATATGGCTACACCTTC.

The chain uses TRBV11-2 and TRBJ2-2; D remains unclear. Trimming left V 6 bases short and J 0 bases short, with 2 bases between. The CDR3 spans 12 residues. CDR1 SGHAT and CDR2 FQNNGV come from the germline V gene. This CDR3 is CASSANTGELFF. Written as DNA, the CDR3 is TGTGCCAGCAGTGCGAACACCGGGGAGCTGTTTTTT.

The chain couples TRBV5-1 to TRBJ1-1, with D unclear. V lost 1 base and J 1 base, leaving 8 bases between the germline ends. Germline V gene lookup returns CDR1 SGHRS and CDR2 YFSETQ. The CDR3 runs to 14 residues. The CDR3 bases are TGCGCCAGCAGCTTGCCTGACGAGAACACTGAAGCTTTCTTT. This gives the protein CASSLPDENTEAFF.

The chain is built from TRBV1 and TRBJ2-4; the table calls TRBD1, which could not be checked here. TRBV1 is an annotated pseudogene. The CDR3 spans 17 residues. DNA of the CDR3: TGCACCAGCAGCCAAGAAATAGGGGTCGGGGCCAAAAACATTCAGTACTTC. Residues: CTSSQEIGVGAKNIQYF.

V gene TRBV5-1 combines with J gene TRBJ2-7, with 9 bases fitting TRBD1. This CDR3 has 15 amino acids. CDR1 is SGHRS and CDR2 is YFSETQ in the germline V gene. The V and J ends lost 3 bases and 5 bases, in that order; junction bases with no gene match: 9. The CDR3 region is CASSWRTGEGDEQYF. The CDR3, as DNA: TGCGCCAGCAGCTGGAGGACAGGGGAGGGGGACGAGCAGTACTTC.

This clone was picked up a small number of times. CDR3 in amino acids: CASSQDTTVMRAFF. The CDR3 nucleotides are TGTGCCAGCAGCCAAGATACTACAGTCATGCGAGCTTTCTTT. The rearrangement links TRBV3-1 (or the pseudogene TRBV3-2) to TRBJ1-1; D remains unclear. Germline CDR1 reads LGHDT; CDR2 reads YNNKEL (reference sequence). The V end lost 0 bases, the J end lost 10 bases, and 15 bases lay between the germline ends. The CDR3 sequence is 14 residues long.

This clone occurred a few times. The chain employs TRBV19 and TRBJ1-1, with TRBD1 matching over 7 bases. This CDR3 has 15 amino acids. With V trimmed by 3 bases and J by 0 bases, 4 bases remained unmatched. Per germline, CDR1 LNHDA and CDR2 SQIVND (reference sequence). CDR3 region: CASSMRGQLNTEAFF. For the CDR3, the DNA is TGTGCCAGTAGTATGAGGGGACAGTTGAACACTGAAGCTTTCTTT.

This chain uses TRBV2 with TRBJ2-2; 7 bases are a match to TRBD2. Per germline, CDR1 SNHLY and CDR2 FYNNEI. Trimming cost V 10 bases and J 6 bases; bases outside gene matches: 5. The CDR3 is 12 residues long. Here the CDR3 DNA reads TGTGCCACTAGACTAGCCCCCGGGGAGCTGTTTTTT. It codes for CATRLAPGELFF.

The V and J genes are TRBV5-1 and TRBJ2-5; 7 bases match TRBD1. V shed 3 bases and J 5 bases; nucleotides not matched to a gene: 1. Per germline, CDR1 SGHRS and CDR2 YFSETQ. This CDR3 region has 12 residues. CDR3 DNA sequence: TGCGCCAGCAGCTCCAGGGGGGAGACCCAGTACTTC. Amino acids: CASSSRGETQYF.

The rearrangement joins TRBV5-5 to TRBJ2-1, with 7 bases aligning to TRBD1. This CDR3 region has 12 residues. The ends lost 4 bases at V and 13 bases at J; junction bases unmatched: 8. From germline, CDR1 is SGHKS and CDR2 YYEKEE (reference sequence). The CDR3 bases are TGTGCCAGCAGCCTGAGACAGGGCCTCCAGTTCTTC. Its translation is CASSLRQGLQFF.